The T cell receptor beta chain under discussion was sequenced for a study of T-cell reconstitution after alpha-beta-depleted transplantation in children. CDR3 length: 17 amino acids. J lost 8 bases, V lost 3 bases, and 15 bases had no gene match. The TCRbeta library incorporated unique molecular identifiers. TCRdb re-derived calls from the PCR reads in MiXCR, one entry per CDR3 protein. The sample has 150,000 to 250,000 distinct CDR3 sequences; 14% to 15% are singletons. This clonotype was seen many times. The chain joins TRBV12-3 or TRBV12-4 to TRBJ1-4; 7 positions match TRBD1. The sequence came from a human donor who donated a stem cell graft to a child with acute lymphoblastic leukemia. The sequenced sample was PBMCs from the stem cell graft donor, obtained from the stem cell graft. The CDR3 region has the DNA TGTGCCAGCAGTTTGGGGGTGACAGGGTTCGATGGGGAAAAACTGTTTTTT. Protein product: CASSLGVTGFDGEKLFF.